The sequence of this T cell receptor beta chain was determined in a study of blood T cell repertoires in COVID-19. Study summary: T cells, B-cell-depleted T cells, or PBMCs supplied cDNA or gDNA.

V lost 1 base and J lost 8; bases outside the gene matches: 9. This CDR3 spans 16 amino acids. Per the germline V gene, CDR1 is SGHRS and CDR2 is YFSETQ. The repertoire was sequenced with immunoSEQ multiplex PCR; TCRdb's copy has only in-frame clones and lacks some. The sample shows roughly 100,000 clones, around 75% of them seen only once. Sequences were obtained from peripheral blood. The gene calls are TRBV5-1 and TRBJ2-1; TRBD1 aligns across 10 bases. The TCR comes from a human donor with acute or convalescent COVID-19. The donor label of this sample is uncertain. CDR3 coding DNA: TGCGCCAGCAGCTTGCAACTCGGGGACAGGGGCGATGAGCAGTTCTTC. Amino acids: CASSLQLGDRGDEQFF.